This T cell receptor (beta chain) was profiled in a study of PD-1 blockade in classical Hodgkin lymphoma. The overall study: Every 2 weeks, patients had 3 mg/kg nivolumab intravenously.

Study findings and constraints: Those achieving complete response showed baseline diversity like newly diagnosed patients. At C4D1, TCR diversity had climbed significantly for CD4+ cells, though not for CD8+ cells.

Libraries were prepared by immunoSEQ multiplex PCR; TCRdb keeps only in-frame clonotypes and omits some of them. The sample carries fewer than 35,000 clones, about 93% recorded once. Germline V gene sequence: CDR1 SQVTM, CDR2 ANQGSEA. This CDR3 is 13 amino acids long. The V segment lost 6 bases and the J segment 3 bases; nucleotides outside the gene matches: 4. This clone was picked up a small number of times. Its cognate antigen is unknown. Time point reported: cycle 4 day 1 (C4D1), after less than seven weeks of nivolumab. Each patient relapsed following autologous stem cell transplantation, and prior brentuximab vedotin exposure differed. Negative selection with magnetic separation was used to purify CD4+ T cells from thawed PBMCs. Patients' outcomes at their best amounted to complete response, partial response or progressive disease.

The clonotype was recovered from a human donor with classical Hodgkin lymphoma. Specimen: CD4+ T cells from blood, collected before the fourth cycle of nivolumab. The chain employs TRBV29-1 and TRBJ1-1, with 10 positions matching TRBD1. DNA for the CDR3: TGCAGCGTCCGGACAGGGGGAGACACTGAAGCTTTCTTT. It yields the protein CSVRTGGDTEAFF.